This paragraph reports one TCR beta chain. This entry is derived from a study of T cell changes during pregnancy in multiple sclerosis. Deletions cut 6 bases from V and 1 base from J, with 15 bases between. The CDR3 totals 15 residues. CDR1 and CDR2 from the germline V gene are KGHSH and LQKENI. Measured with immunoSEQ multiplex PCR; TCRdb has only the in-frame clones, and not every one. The data contain tens of thousands of clones, roughly 94% of them singletons. The chain employs TRBV18 and TRBJ1-1; a possible D gene is TRBD1 (5 bases). Specimen: peripheral blood, collected in the third trimester of pregnancy. This clonotype was obtained from a female donor with multiple sclerosis, enrolled in a pregnancy study. CDR3 residues: CASSPTFTGNTEAFF. The CDR3, as DNA: TGTGCCAGCTCGCCGACCTTCACAGGGAACACTGAAGCTTTCTTT. The complete variable domain, with remaining parts taken from reference TRBV18 and TRBJ1-1, reads NAGVMQNPRHLVRRRGQEARLRCSPMKGHSHVYWYRQLPEEGLKFMVYLQKENIIDESGMPKERFSAEFPKEGPSILRIQQVVRGDSAAYFCASSPTFTGNTEAFFGQGTRLTVV.